These T cell receptor beta chains were read from a single sample in a study of T cell clonotyping in hematopoietic cell transplantation. Profiled with immunoSEQ multiplex PCR; TCRdb holds only in-frame clones, not every one. The table includes roughly 24,000 clones, 80% to 90% detected once. Material: peripheral blood mononuclear cells, obtained before stem cell transplant. These receptors were taken from an older woman with acute myeloid leukemia. Some clones in this sample may be carry-over from other donors' samples. The CDR3 runs from the conserved cysteine through the conserved F or W. D genes are given only for firm matches. A clone size is listed for some rows: how often the clone was seen (once, few, many), or a class if it is expanded.

.	TRBV29-1	TRBJ2-1	.	TGCAGCGTCTCCTCCGACAGGTCGGGGGAGCAGTTCTTC	CSVSSDRSGEQFF
.	TRBV7-9	TRBJ2-5	.	TGTGCCAGCAAAAGGGCTAACCAAGAGACCCAGTACTTC	CASKRANQETQYF
.	TRBV6-5	TRBJ2-7	TRBD1	TGTGCCAGCAGTTACGGACAGGGGAGCGAGCAGTACTTC	CASSYGQGSEQYF
.	TRBV6-1	TRBJ1-5	.	TGTGCCAGCAGTGAACGGGGCAGCCAAAATCAGCCCCAGCATTTT	CASSERGSQNQPQHF
once	TRBV7-9	TRBJ2-7	TRBD1	TGTGCCAGCAGTCCCGGGACAGGGGTCTCCTACGAGCAGTACTTC	CASSPGTGVSYEQYF
.	TRBV9	TRBJ2-4	TRBD1	TGTGCCAGCAGCGAGAGGGACAGCCCTATAAACATTCAGTACTTC	CASSERDSPINIQYF
.	TRBV9	TRBJ2-5	.	TGTGCCAGCAGCCCACGAGCGTCGGTGTGGGAGACCCAGTACTTC	CASSPRASVWETQYF
.	TRBV4-1	TRBJ2-7	.	TGCGCCAGCAGCCAAATAGGGGCTTACGAGCAGTACTTC	CASSQIGAYEQYF
.	TRBV28	TRBJ2-5	.	TGTGCCAGCAGTTTAGGAGGAGGGGAGACCCAGTACTTC	CASSLGGGETQYF
.	TRBV6-1	TRBJ1-2	TRBD1	TGTGCCAGCAGTGAAGGGACAGGGGGGGGCTATGGCTACACCTTC	CASSEGTGGGYGYTF
.	TRBV6-1	TRBJ2-3	TRBD1	TGTGCCAGCAGTCAGTGGACAGGTAGCACAGATACGCAGTATTTT	CASSQWTGSTDTQYF
.	TRBV28	TRBJ2-4	.	TGTGCCAGCAGTTACGAGGGCGGAGTTGGAGCCAAAAACATTCAGTACTTC	CASSYEGGVGAKNIQYF
.	TRBV4-3	TRBJ1-4	.	TGCGCCAGCAGCCTGGACCTGGCTAATGAAAAACTGTTTTTT	CASSLDLANEKLFF
.	TRBV7-2	TRBJ2-3	TRBD2	TGTGCCAGCAGCTCGGGACTAAGCACAGATACGCAGTATTTT	CASSSGLSTDTQYF
.	TRBV2	TRBJ1-1	TRBD1	TGTGCCAGCAGTGGTTACGGGACAGGGATTACTGAAGCTTTCTTT	CASSGYGTGITEAFF
.	TRBV6-6	TRBJ1-5	.	TGTGCCAGCACCCCGCCCGGGGGGTCCAATCAGCCCCAGCATTTT	CASTPPGGSNQPQHF
once	TRBV29-1	TRBJ2-5	.	TGCAGCGTTACCGGGGGGCTCCAAGAGACCCAGTACTTC	CSVTGGLQETQYF
.	TRBV7-2	TRBJ1-1	.	TGTGCCAGCAGCTTATCGGGAGTAAGCACTGAAGCTTTCTTT	CASSLSGVSTEAFF
few	TRBV18	TRBJ2-1	TRBD2	TGTGCCAGCTCACTCGGGGGGTCCTACAATGAGCAGTTCTTC	CASSLGGSYNEQFF
.	TRBV7-8	TRBJ2-7	.	TGTGCCAGCAGCTCAGCCTGGACGCAGTCATACGAGCAGTACTTC	CASSSAWTQSYEQYF
.	TRBV7-9	TRBJ2-7	.	TGTGCCAGCAGCCCACGTGGACCCGAAGAGCAGTACTTC	CASSPRGPEEQYF
.	TRBV11-2	TRBJ1-3	.	TGTGCCAGCAGCCTCCTTAGGCAGGGGGGAAACACCATATATTTT	CASSLLRQGGNTIYF
.	TRBV6-6	TRBJ1-5	.	TGTGCCAGCAGTTACGGGGATCAGCCCCAGCATTTT	CASSYGDQPQHF
.	TRBV6-1	TRBJ1-4	TRBD1	TGTGCCAGCAGCTCGGGACAGGGCCGAGAAAAACTGTTTTTT	CASSSGQGREKLFF
.	TRBV18	TRBJ2-2	.	TGTGCCAGCTCACCCAGGGGCCCCCCTGACACCGGGGAGCTGTTTTTT	CASSPRGPPDTGELFF
few	TRBV5-4	TRBJ2-1	TRBD2	TGTGCCAGCAGCTCGGGACTAGCGGGAGGGGCGGGGAATGAGCAGTTCTTC	CASSSGLAGGAGNEQFF
.	TRBV27	TRBJ1-2	.	TGTGCCAGCAGTTTATCGGGGGCGGCGGGTGGCTACACCTTC	CASSLSGAAGGYTF
.	TRBV29-1	TRBJ2-3	TRBD2	TGCACGCGGGGGGGGAATGGGTCCCCAGATACGCAGTATTTT	CTRGGNGSPDTQYF
.	TRBV29-1	TRBJ2-7	TRBD1	TGCAGCGGTGGGACAGGGGATCGATACGAGCAGTACTTC	CSGGTGDRYEQYF
.	TRBV28	TRBJ1-5	.	TGTGCCAGCACTAACACTGGGGCTAGCAATCAGCCCCAGCATTTT	CASTNTGASNQPQHF
.	TRBV6-5	TRBJ1-1	.	TGTGCCAGCAGGTTGGGGGAAAAAAACACTGAAGCTTTCTTT	CASRLGEKNTEAFF
few	TRBV7-2	TRBJ2-3	TRBD2	TGTGCCAGCGTCCCTATGGTGGGGGTAGCGGGAGCGTATTTT	CASVPMVGVAGAYF
.	TRBV7-8	TRBJ2-2	.	TGTGCCAGCAGCTTAGTAACATGGGCAAGCGCGAACACCGGGGAGCTGTTTTTT	CASSLVTWASANTGELFF
.	TRBV7-2	TRBJ1-2	.	TGTGCCAGCAGCTCTGGCCCCGGGGGGAGTGGCTACACCTTC	CASSSGPGGSGYTF
.	TRBV6-4	TRBJ1-5	.	TGTGCCAGCAGTGAGTCGGGGGGAGGGAATCAGCCCCAGCATTTT	CASSESGGGNQPQHF
.	TRBV11-2	TRBJ2-7	TRBD2	TGTGCCAGCAGCTTAGCGACTAGCGGAATACCTTACGAGCAGTACTTC	CASSLATSGIPYEQYF
.	TRBV5-1	TRBJ2-2	.	TGCGCCAGCAGCTTGAGGCCGGGGAGCGCGAACACCGGGGAGCTGTTTTTT	CASSLRPGSANTGELFF
once	TRBV29-1	TRBJ2-1	TRBD1	TGCAGCGTCGCGACGACAGGGGGACATTACAATGAGCAGTTCTTC	CSVATTGGHYNEQFF
.	TRBV11-1	TRBJ1-6	.	TGTGCCAGCAGCCGACCCAGTTATTCACCCCTCCACTTT	CASSRPSYSPLHF
.	TRBV5-4	TRBJ1-2	.	TGTGCCAGCAGCTTGGCCGGGGGCTTGCTCTATGGCTACACCTTC	CASSLAGGLLYGYTF
.	TRBV13	TRBJ2-1	.	TGTGCCAGCAGCTTAGGAACACATGAGCAGTTCTTC	CASSLGTHEQFF
.	TRBV5-8	TRBJ1-2	.	TGTGCCAGCAGCCCCAGGGGTGGCTATGGCTACACCTTC	CASSPRGGYGYTF
.	TRBV6-1	TRBJ2-5	.	TGTGCCAGCAGTCAAGCGACAGGATATCAAGAGACCCAGTACTTC	CASSQATGYQETQYF
.	TRBV6-5	TRBJ1-1	.	TGTGCCAGCACCATGACAGAGAACACTGAAGCTTTCTTT	CASTMTENTEAFF
.	TRBV7-3	TRBJ2-2	TRBD1	TGTGCCAGCAGCTTAACGGGACAGGGTCCTGCGAACACCGGGGAGCTGTTTTTT	CASSLTGQGPANTGELFF
.	TRBV5-4	TRBJ2-3	.	TGTGCCAGCAGCTTGACGGCGGCGGGGGATACGCAGTATTTT	CASSLTAAGDTQYF
.	TRBV6-5	TRBJ2-5	TRBD1	TGTGCCAGCAGTTCCCAGACAGGGTGGCGAGAGACCCAGTACTTC	CASSSQTGWRETQYF
.	TRBV5-6	TRBJ2-3	.	TGTGCCAGCAGCTTTGCAGATACGCAGTATTTT	CASSFADTQYF
few	TRBV28	TRBJ1-1	.	TGTGCCAGCGTTACTAAGAACACTGAAGCTTTCTTT	CASVTKNTEAFF
.	TRBV19	TRBJ1-5	.	TGTGCCAGTAGTTATATAGACCGTAGCAATCAGCCCCAGCATTTT	CASSYIDRSNQPQHF
few	TRBV19	TRBJ1-5	.	TGTGCCAGTATAGGGGGGCAGGGCGGCAATCAGCCCCAGCATTTT	CASIGGQGGNQPQHF